Following are 23 T cell receptor beta chains from one sample sequenced in a study of blood T cell repertoires in COVID-19. TCRdb's copy holds only in-frame clones and misses some; the assay was immunoSEQ multiplex PCR. Here the sample spans approximately 150,000 clones, 85% to 95% being singletons. Material: peripheral blood. These receptors were collected from an older woman with COVID-19, enrolled during active disease.

The rearrangement uses TRBV11-2 and TRBJ2-7; 9 bases map to TRBD1. The CDR3 loop spans 15 amino acids. Germline V CDR1 and CDR2: SGHAT, FQNNGV. V lost 0 bases to trimming and J lost 5 bases; unmatched junction nucleotides: 5. The CDR3 is CASSLEGQGRDEQYF. The CDR3 nucleotides read TGTGCCAGCAGCTTAGAAGGACAGGGGAGGGACGAGCAGTACTTC.

The rearrangement uses TRBV3-1 (or the pseudogene TRBV3-2) and TRBJ1-5; perhaps TRBD1 as D (5 bases). In germline, CDR1 is LGHDT, CDR2 YNNKEL (reference sequence). The CDR3 is 14 residues long. V dropped 4 bases and J dropped 3 bases, with 10 bases sitting between them. CDR3 residues: CASSLGHINQPQHF. Written as DNA, the CDR3 is TGTGCCAGCAGCCTAGGACATATCAATCAGCCCCAGCATTTT.

The J gene is TRBJ2-1, the V gene TRBV7-2, with D tentatively TRBD1 (5 bases). The CDR3 consists of 15 residues. The V and J ends lost 3 bases and 0 bases respectively, with 9 bases between them. Germline V CDR1 and CDR2: SGHTA, FQGNSA. The CDR3 is CASSFRGDSYNEQFF. In DNA, the CDR3 is TGTGCCAGCAGCTTTAGGGGTGACTCCTACAATGAGCAGTTCTTC. The variable domain in full, completed from reference TRBV7-2 and TRBJ2-1, reads GAGVSQSPSNKVTEKGKDVELRCDPISGHTALYWYRQSLGQGLEFLIYFQGNSAPDKSGLPSDRFSAERTGGSVSTLTIQRTQQEDSAVYLCASSFRGDSYNEQFFGPGTRLTVL.

This clone was seen only once. V gene TRBV5-4 combines with J gene TRBJ1-1; TRBD1 matches at 8 bases. V gave up 5 bases and J gave up 0 bases; unmatched junction bases: 6. There are 15 residues in the CDR3. In germline, CDR1 is SGHNT, CDR2 YYREEE (reference sequence). The CDR3 DNA sequence: TGTGCCAGCAGTTTCCAGGGGGCTATGAACACTGAAGCTTTCTTT. It encodes CASSFQGAMNTEAFF. The full variable domain, its missing parts supplied by reference TRBV5-4 and TRBJ1-1, is ETGVTQSPTHLIKTRGQQVTLRCSSQSGHNTVSWYQQALGQGPQFIFQYYREEENGRGNFPPRFSGLQFPNYSSELNVNALELDDSALYLCASSFQGAMNTEAFFGQGTRLTVV.

V and J are TRBV7-2 and TRBJ1-5, with 8 bases identical to TRBD1. This CDR3 is built from 15 residues. V was pared by 5 bases and J by 4 bases, with 7 bases of the junction left unmatched. CDR1 is SGHTA and CDR2 is FQGNSA in the germline V gene. CDR3 nucleotides: TGTGCCAGCAGCCAGACAGGGGTTACTAATCAGCCCCAGCATTTT. Amino acids: CASSQTGVTNQPQHF.

The chain combines TRBV4-3 with TRBJ2-2; 8 bases are a match to TRBD2. In germline, CDR1 is LGHNA, CDR2 YSLEER. Trimming took 4 bases from V and 4 from J; bases not matched to a gene: 2. The CDR3 has 14 amino acids. The CDR3 DNA is TGCGCCAGCAGCCTCGGGGGGGCCACCGGGGAGCTGTTTTTT. Encoded protein: CASSLGGATGELFF.

The genes are TRBV19 and TRBJ1-2, with D tentatively TRBD1 (6 bases). Trimming cost V 4 bases and J 2 bases, with 11 bases left between them. Germline CDR1 is LNHDA and CDR2 is SQIVND (reference sequence). The CDR3 has 14 residues. Written as DNA, the CDR3 is TGTGCCAGTAGTACGGGAACAGGGAACTATGGCTACACCTTC. It translates to CASSTGTGNYGYTF.

The genes are TRBV7-3 and TRBJ1-2; no definite D call. The germline V and J ends were trimmed by 2 bases and 2 bases, with 6 bases remaining between them. Germline CDR1 is SGHTA and CDR2 is FQGTGA. There are 13 residues in the CDR3. CDR3 nucleotide sequence: TGTGCCAGCAGCTTACCAGGAAACTATGGCTACACCTTC. Translated, it gives CASSLPGNYGYTF.

The chain recombines TRBV14 with TRBJ2-3, with D unclear. The CDR3 extends over 15 amino acids. Trimming took 4 bases from V and 2 from J, leaving 13 bases between them. Germline values: CDR1 SGHDN, CDR2 FVKESK. This CDR3 reads CASSRFVADTDTQYF. The CDR3 nucleotides are TGTGCCAGCAGCCGCTTTGTGGCAGACACAGATACGCAGTATTTT.

The gene calls are TRBV3-1 (or the pseudogene TRBV3-2) and TRBJ2-7; weak D call: TRBD1 (6 bases). Trimming cost V 3 bases and J 4 bases, with 13 bases left between them. This CDR3 region has 14 residues. Germline CDR1 LGHDT, CDR2 YNNKEL (reference sequence). This CDR3 is CASSQQPTGYEQYF. CDR3 in DNA: TGTGCCAGCAGCCAGCAACCTACAGGGTACGAGCAGTACTTC.

This chain links TRBV6-2 or TRBV6-3 with TRBJ1-1; D is unresolved. The CDR3 is 13 residues long. Germline CDR1 and CDR2: MNHEY and SVGEGT. The germline V and J ends were trimmed by 2 bases and 1 base, with 5 bases remaining between them. CDR3 residues: CASSYAENTEAFF. The CDR3 DNA reads TGTGCCAGCAGTTACGCAGAGAACACTGAAGCTTTCTTT.

This chain uses TRBV7-2 with TRBJ1-5; TRBD1 is a possible D gene (5 bases). The CDR3 consists of 15 residues. Germline-derived CDR1 and CDR2 are SGHTA and FQGNSA. The V and J ends lost 1 base and 4 bases respectively, with 11 bases between them. The CDR3 loop reads CASSLGDSGNQPQHF. CDR3 in DNA: TGTGCCAGCAGCTTAGGGGACTCGGGGAATCAGCCCCAGCATTTT.

The V call is TRBV19, the J call TRBJ1-3, with a weak D call TRBD1 (6 bases). The CDR3 consists of 15 residues. Germline values: CDR1 LNHDA, CDR2 SQIVND (reference sequence). Trimming shortened V by 4 bases and J by 0 bases, and 10 bases separated the two germline ends. The CDR3 DNA is TGTGCCAGTAGTACTGAGACAGGCTCTGGAAACACCATATATTTT. This translates into CASSTETGSGNTIYF.

The chain recombines TRBV6-5 with TRBJ2-7; 7 bases align to TRBD1. V lost 1 base, J lost 5 bases, and 8 bases stayed unmatched. The CDR3 consists of 15 residues. Germline V CDR1 and CDR2: MNHEY, SVGAGI. The CDR3 loop reads CASSYLSGGKDEQYF. The CDR3 region has the DNA TGTGCCAGCAGTTACTTGTCAGGGGGAAAGGACGAGCAGTACTTC.

The rearrangement links TRBV7-3 to TRBJ1-6, with D tentatively TRBD1 (5 bases). The germline CDR1 and CDR2 sequences are SGHTA and FQGTGA. The V and J ends lost 5 bases and 9 bases respectively, with 14 bases between them. This CDR3 region has 14 residues. CDR3 loop: CASSTGTRGSPLHF. Here the CDR3 DNA reads TGTGCCAGCAGCACCGGGACGCGGGGTTCACCCCTCCACTTT. Filled out from reference TRBV7-3 and TRBJ1-6, the complete variable domain reads GAGVSQTPSNKVTEKGKYVELRCDPISGHTALYWYRQSLGQGPEFLIYFQGTGAADDSGLPNDRFFAVRPEGSVSTLKIQRTERGDSAVYLCASSTGTRGSPLHFGNGTRLTVT.

The CDR3 DNA follows: TGTGCCAGCAGTTACAGTAGGACAGAAGGCTACACCTTC. This translates into CASSYSRTEGYTF. The chain links TRBV6-2 or TRBV6-3 to TRBJ1-2, with D possibly TRBD1 on 6 matching bases. The CDR3 runs 13 residues. In germline, CDR1 is MNHEY, CDR2 SVGEGT. V was trimmed by 2 bases and J by 8 bases, leaving 12 bases between them.

This chain connects TRBV5-1 to TRBJ1-3; 8 nucleotides line up with TRBD1. The germline CDR1 and CDR2 sequences are SGHRS and YFSETQ. V gave up 5 bases and J gave up 0 bases; unmatched junction bases: 13. The length of the CDR3 is 18 residues. The DNA for the CDR3 is TGCGCCAGCAGGGCCGAGGGGCAGGGGGCCTACTCTGGAAACACCATATATTTT. Its translation is CASRAEGQGAYSGNTIYF.

The chain is built from TRBV3-1 (or the pseudogene TRBV3-2) and TRBJ2-7; D is uncertain. Trimming cost V 4 bases and J 7 bases, with 8 bases left between them. The CDR3 covers 11 residues. Germline V gene data show CDR1 as LGHDT and CDR2 as YNNKEL (reference sequence). In DNA form, the CDR3 reads TGTGCCAGCAGCCGTCCCGGGGAGCAGTACTTC. It is translated as CASSRPGEQYF.

The rearrangement uses TRBV18 and TRBJ1-3; no reliable D call. Germline CDR1 and CDR2: KGHSH and LQKENI. Trimming left V 2 bases short and J 0 bases short, with 8 bases between. CDR3 length equals 15 residues. In DNA, the CDR3 is TGTGCCAGCTCACCATCGAGAAGCTCTGGAAACACCATATATTTT. Its translation: CASSPSRSSGNTIYF.

This chain joins TRBV4-1 and TRBJ1-4, with D tentatively TRBD1 (5 bases). The CDR3 runs 14 residues. V lost 4 bases to trimming and J lost 4 bases, with 10 bases between them. The germline V gene encodes CDR1 MGHRA and CDR2 YSYEKL. CDR3 residues: CASSPGGVNEKLFF. In DNA form, the CDR3 reads TGCGCCAGCAGCCCGGGGGGGGTTAATGAAAAACTGTTTTTT.

CDR3 DNA sequence: TGTGCCTGGAGTCTACAGGGGAATCAGCCCCAGCATTTT. Amino acids: CAWSLQGNQPQHF. This chain connects TRBV30 to TRBJ1-5, with 7 nucleotides matching TRBD1. CDR1 is GTSNPN, CDR2 SVGIG, per germline (reference sequence). This CDR3 is 13 amino acids long. J lost 4 bases, V lost 2 bases, and 2 bases had no gene match.

The chain combines TRBV5-4 with TRBJ1-2; 11 positions agree with TRBD1. J was trimmed by 7 bases and V by 4 bases; bases with no gene match: 9. This CDR3 is 15 amino acids long. Germline V gene lookup returns CDR1 SGHNT and CDR2 YYREEE (reference sequence). This CDR3 reads CASSPGDRGSLGYTF. DNA for the CDR3: TGTGCCAGCAGCCCCGGGGACAGGGGGAGTCTTGGCTACACCTTC.

V usage is TRBV19 and J usage is TRBJ2-2; D remains ambiguous. This CDR3 region has 12 residues. In germline, CDR1 is LNHDA, CDR2 SQIVND (reference sequence). Trimming took 7 bases from V and 5 from J, leaving 8 bases between them. The CDR3 is CASTVRTGELFF. CDR3 bases: TGTGCCAGTACTGTCCGGACCGGGGAGCTGTTTTTT.